A selection of T cell receptor beta chains follows, all from one sample in a study of blood T cell repertoires in COVID-19. TCRdb's copy holds only in-frame clones and misses some; the assay was immunoSEQ multiplex PCR. The sample includes under 150,000 clones, over 75% of them seen just once. Input material: PBMCs or T cells enriched from blood (not recorded which). The receptors shown here come from a woman aged 25 to 39 with acute COVID-19. The CDR3 runs from the conserved cysteine through the conserved F or W. D genes are given only for firm matches. Clone size is shown for a subset of rows, as once, few, many or a class of expanded clone.

abundance: few; d_gene: -; j_gene: TRBJ1-2; v_gene: TRBV30; len: 13; CDR3nt: TGTGCCTGGAATAGGGACTTAAACTATGGCTACACCTTC; CDR3aa: CAWNRDLNYGYTF
abundance: -; d_gene: TRBD2; j_gene: TRBJ2-3; v_gene: TRBV10-1; len: 21; CDR3nt: TGCGCCAGCAGTGATTATTTAGGGCTAGCGGGAGGGCCGAGAGGCACAGATACGCAGTATTTT; CDR3aa: CASSDYLGLAGGPRGTDTQYF
abundance: once; d_gene: -; j_gene: TRBJ2-7; v_gene: TRBV28; len: 15; CDR3nt: TGTGCCAGCAGTTTAATGGGGACACCAGCCTACGAGCAGTACTTC; CDR3aa: CASSLMGTPAYEQYF
abundance: once; d_gene: TRBD2; j_gene: TRBJ2-3; v_gene: TRBV6-5; len: 15; CDR3nt: TGTGCCAGCAGTTACGGCGGGAGAGTCCCAGATACGCAGTATTTT; CDR3aa: CASSYGGRVPDTQYF
abundance: -; d_gene: -; j_gene: TRBJ1-2; v_gene: TRBV5-1; len: 12; CDR3nt: TGCGCCAGCAGCGAGGATGCTTTTGGCTACACCTTC; CDR3aa: CASSEDAFGYTF
abundance: -; d_gene: TRBD1; j_gene: TRBJ1-1; v_gene: TRBV3-1/TRBV3-2; len: 13; CDR3nt: TGTGCCAGCGCCCCCAGGACAGGGACTGAAGCTTTCTTT; CDR3aa: CASAPRTGTEAFF
abundance: -; d_gene: TRBD2; j_gene: TRBJ2-2; v_gene: TRBV7-3; len: 14; CDR3nt: TGTGCCAGCAGTTCTAGCGGGATTATCGGGGAGCTGTTTTTT; CDR3aa: CASSSSGIIGELFF
abundance: -; d_gene: TRBD2; j_gene: TRBJ2-7; v_gene: TRBV28; len: 15; CDR3nt: TGTGCCAGCAGTCCACCCGGGACTATTAGGTACGAGCAGTACTTC; CDR3aa: CASSPPGTIRYEQYF
abundance: -; d_gene: -; j_gene: TRBJ1-1; v_gene: TRBV30; len: 13; CDR3nt: TGTGCCTGGGAGAAGACAGCGAACACTGAAGCTTTCTTT; CDR3aa: CAWEKTANTEAFF
abundance: -; d_gene: -; j_gene: TRBJ2-2; v_gene: TRBV7-2; len: 16; CDR3nt: TGTGCCAGCAGCTCCTTTTCCGGAGGGAGCACCGGGGAGCTGTTTTTT; CDR3aa: CASSSFSGGSTGELFF
abundance: -; d_gene: TRBD1; j_gene: TRBJ1-1; v_gene: TRBV18; len: 17; CDR3nt: TGTGCCAGCTCACAAACGGGACAGGTCGGATCGGGGACTGAAGCTTTCTTT; CDR3aa: CASSQTGQVGSGTEAFF
abundance: -; d_gene: -; j_gene: TRBJ2-3; v_gene: TRBV5-1; len: 15; CDR3nt: TGCGCCAGCTCACCGGGACTTTCGTTCACAGATACGCAGTATTTT; CDR3aa: CASSPGLSFTDTQYF
abundance: -; d_gene: TRBD1; j_gene: TRBJ1-1; v_gene: TRBV18; len: 14; CDR3nt: TGTGCCAGCTCACCTAACGAGGGGACAGGGGGAGCTTTCTTT; CDR3aa: CASSPNEGTGGAFF
abundance: -; d_gene: -; j_gene: TRBJ1-5; v_gene: TRBV28; len: 15; CDR3nt: TGTGCCAGCACCAAAGGGACACCGAGCAATCAGCCCCAGCATTTT; CDR3aa: CASTKGTPSNQPQHF
abundance: -; d_gene: TRBD1; j_gene: TRBJ2-2; v_gene: TRBV18; len: 15; CDR3nt: TGTGCCAGCTCACTTACCGGGACAGGTCTCAGCGAGCTGTTTTTT; CDR3aa: CASSLTGTGLSELFF